The present entry profiles one T cell receptor beta chain with its context. These data belong to a study of blood T cell repertoires in COVID-19. Study-level background: The United States, Italy and Spain were the sources of the acute and convalescent COVID-19 samples. Sample material is recorded as cDNA or gDNA derived from T cells, B-cell-depleted T cells, or PBMCs.

The CDR3 runs 13 residues. Germline V lookup: CDR1 SGHNT, CDR2 YENEEA. The germline V and J ends were trimmed by 7 bases and 4 bases, with 13 bases remaining between them. Repertoires were generated with immunoSEQ multiplex PCR, while TCRdb's copy carries only in-frame clones and drops some. Here the sample spans 470,000 or so clones, 80% to 90% being singletons. The chain has TRBV11-3 and TRBJ1-2; tentatively, D is TRBD1 (6 bases). The receptor was isolated from a woman aged 25 to 45 with acute or convalescent COVID-19. The sequenced material came from peripheral blood. The CDR3 nucleotides read TGTGCCAGCACCCTGGACAGCAGCTATGGCTACACCTTC. This sequence encodes CASTLDSSYGYTF.